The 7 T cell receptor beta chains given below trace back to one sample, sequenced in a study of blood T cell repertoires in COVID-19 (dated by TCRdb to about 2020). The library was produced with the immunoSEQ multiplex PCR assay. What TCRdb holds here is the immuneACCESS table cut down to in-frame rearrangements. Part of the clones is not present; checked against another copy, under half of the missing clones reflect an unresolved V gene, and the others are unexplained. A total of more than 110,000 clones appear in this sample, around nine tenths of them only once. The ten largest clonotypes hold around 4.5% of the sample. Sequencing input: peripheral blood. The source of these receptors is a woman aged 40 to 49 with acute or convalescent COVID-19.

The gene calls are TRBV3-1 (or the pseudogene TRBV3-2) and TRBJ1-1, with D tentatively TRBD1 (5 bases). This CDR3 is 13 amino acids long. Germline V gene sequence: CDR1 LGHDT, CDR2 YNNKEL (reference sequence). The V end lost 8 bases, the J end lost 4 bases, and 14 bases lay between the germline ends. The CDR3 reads CASRQFDSTEAFF. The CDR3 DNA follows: TGTGCCAGCCGACAGTTTGATAGCACTGAAGCTTTCTTT.

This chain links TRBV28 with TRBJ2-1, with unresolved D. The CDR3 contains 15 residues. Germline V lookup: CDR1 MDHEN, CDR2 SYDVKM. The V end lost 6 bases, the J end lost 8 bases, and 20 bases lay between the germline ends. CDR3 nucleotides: TGTGCCAGCAGACCCCGACCCGCGGCGCCGGATGAGCAGTTCTTC. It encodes CASRPRPAAPDEQFF. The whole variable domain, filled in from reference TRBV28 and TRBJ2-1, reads DVKVTQSSRYLVKRTGEKVFLECVQDMDHENMFWYRQDPGLGLRLIYFSYDVKMKEKGDIPEGYSVSREKKERFSLILESASTNQTSMYLCASRPRPAAPDEQFFGPGTRLTVL.

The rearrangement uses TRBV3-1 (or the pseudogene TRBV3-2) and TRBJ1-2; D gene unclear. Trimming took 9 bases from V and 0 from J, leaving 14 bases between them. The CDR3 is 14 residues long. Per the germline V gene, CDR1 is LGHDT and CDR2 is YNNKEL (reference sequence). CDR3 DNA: TGTGCCAGTCGAGCGGCGTTTGCTAACTATGGCTACACCTTC. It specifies CASRAAFANYGYTF.

The CDR3 nucleotides are TGTGCCAGTGGGAGGCAGGGATTCTACAATGAGCAGTTCTTC. It encodes CASGRQGFYNEQFF. The J gene is TRBJ2-1, the V gene TRBV3-1 (or the pseudogene TRBV3-2); maybe TRBD2 (6 bases). With 9 bases removed from V and 3 bases from J, the gap between germline ends came to 15 bases. The length of the CDR3 is 14 residues. Germline assignment: CDR1 LGHDT and CDR2 YNNKEL (reference sequence).

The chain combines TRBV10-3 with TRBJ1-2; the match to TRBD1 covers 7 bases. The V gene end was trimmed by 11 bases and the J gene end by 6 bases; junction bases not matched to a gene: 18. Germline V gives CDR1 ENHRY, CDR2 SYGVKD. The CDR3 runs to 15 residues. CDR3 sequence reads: CAVPGDSPLGDGYTF. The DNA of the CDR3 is TGTGCCGTTCCCGGGGACAGTCCCCTCGGGGATGGCTACACCTTC.

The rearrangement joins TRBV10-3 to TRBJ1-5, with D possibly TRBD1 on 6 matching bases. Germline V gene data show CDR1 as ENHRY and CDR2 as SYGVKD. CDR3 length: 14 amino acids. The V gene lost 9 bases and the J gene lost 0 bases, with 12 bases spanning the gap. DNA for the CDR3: TGTGCCATATCGACAGGTATTAGCAATCAGCCCCAGCATTTT. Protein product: CAISTGISNQPQHF.

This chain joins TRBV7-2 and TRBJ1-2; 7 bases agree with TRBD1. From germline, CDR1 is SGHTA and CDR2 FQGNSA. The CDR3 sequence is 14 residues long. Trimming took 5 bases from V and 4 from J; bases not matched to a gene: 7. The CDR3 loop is CASSPPRTGYGYTF. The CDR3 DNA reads TGTGCCAGCAGCCCTCCCCGGACAGGCTATGGCTACACCTTC.